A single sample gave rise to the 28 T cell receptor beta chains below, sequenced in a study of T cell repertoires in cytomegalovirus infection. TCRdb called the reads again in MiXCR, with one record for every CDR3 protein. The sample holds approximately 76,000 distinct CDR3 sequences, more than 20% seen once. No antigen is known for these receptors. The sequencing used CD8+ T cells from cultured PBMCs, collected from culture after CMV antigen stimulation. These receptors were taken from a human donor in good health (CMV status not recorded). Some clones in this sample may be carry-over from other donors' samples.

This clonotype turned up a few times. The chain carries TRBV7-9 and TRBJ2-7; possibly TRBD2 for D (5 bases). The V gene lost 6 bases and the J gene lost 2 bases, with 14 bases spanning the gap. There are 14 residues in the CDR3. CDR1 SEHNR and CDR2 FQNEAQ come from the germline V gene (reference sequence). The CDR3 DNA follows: TGTGCCAGCAGTTTGGCTTCCGGGACCTACGAGCAGTACTTC. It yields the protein CASSLASGTYEQYF. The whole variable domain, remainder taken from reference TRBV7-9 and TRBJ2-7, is DTGVSQNPRHKITKRGQNVTFRCDPISEHNRLYWYRQTLGQGPEFLTYFQNEAQLEKSRLLSDRFSAERPKGSFSTLEIQRTEQGDSAMYLCASSLASGTYEQYFGPGTRLTVT.

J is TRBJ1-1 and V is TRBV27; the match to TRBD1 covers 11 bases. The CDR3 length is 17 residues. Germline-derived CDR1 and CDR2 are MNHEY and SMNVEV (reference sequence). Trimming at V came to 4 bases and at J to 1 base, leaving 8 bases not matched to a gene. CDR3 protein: CASSSDRGQRENTEAFF. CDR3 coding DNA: TGTGCCAGCAGTTCGGACAGGGGGCAGAGGGAGAACACTGAAGCTTTCTTT.

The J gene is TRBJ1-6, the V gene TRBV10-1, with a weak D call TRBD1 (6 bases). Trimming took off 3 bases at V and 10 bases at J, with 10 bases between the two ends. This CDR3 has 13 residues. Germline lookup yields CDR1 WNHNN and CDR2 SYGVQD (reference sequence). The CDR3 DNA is TGCGCCAGCAGTGAATTCAGGGGATCACCCCTCCACTTT. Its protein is CASSEFRGSPLHF.

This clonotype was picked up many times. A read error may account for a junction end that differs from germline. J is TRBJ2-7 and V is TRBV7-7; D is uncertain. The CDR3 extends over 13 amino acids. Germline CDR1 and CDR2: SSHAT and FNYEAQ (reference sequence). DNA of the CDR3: TGTGCTAGCAGCTTAGCTACCTCCTACGAGCAGTACTTC. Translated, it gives CASSLATSYEQYF.

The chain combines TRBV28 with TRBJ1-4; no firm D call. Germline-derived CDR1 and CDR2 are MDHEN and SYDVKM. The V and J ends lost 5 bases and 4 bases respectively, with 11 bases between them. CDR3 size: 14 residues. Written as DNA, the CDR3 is TGTGCCAGCAGTCCCGCCGGTAATAATGAAAAACTGTTTTTT. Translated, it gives CASSPAGNNEKLFF.

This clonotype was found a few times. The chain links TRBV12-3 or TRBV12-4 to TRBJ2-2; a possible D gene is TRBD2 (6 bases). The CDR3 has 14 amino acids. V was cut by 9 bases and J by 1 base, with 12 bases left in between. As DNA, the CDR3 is TGTGCCAGTAGCGGTTCGGGGAACACCGGGGAGCTGTTTTTT. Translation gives CASSGSGNTGELFF.

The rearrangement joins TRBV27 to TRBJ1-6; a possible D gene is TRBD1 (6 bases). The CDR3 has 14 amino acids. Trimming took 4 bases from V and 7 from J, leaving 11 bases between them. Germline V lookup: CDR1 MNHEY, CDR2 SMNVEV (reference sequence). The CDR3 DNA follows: TGTGCCAGCAGTTCACAGGGTGGGAATTCACCCCTCCACTTT. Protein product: CASSSQGGNSPLHF.

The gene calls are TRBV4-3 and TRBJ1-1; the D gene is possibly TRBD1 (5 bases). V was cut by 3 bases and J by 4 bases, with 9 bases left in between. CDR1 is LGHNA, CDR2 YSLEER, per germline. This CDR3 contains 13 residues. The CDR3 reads CASSQGESTEAFF. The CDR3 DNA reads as TGCGCCAGCAGCCAGGGGGAGAGCACTGAAGCTTTCTTT.

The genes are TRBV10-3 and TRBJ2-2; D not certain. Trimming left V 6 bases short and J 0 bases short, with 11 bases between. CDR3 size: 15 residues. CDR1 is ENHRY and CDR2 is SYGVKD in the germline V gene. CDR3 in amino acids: CAISPSDPNTGELFF. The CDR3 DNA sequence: TGTGCCATCAGCCCTTCGGATCCGAACACCGGGGAGCTGTTTTTT.

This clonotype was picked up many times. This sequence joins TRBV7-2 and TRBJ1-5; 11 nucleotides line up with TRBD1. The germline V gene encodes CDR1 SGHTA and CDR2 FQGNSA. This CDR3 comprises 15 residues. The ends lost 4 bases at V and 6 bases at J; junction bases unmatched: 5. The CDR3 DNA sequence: TGTGCCAGCAGCTCTGGACAGGGGGCCAGTCAGCCCCAGCATTTT. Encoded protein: CASSSGQGASQPQHF.

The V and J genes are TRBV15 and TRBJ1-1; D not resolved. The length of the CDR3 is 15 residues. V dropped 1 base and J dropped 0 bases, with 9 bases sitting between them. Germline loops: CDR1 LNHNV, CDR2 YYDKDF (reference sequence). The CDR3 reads CATSRVEIMNTEAFF. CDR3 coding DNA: TGTGCCACCAGCAGAGTTGAGATAATGAACACTGAAGCTTTCTTT. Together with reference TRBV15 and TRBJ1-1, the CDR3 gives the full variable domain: DAMVIQNPRYQVTQFGKPVTLSCSQTLNHNVMYWYQQKSSQAPKLLFHYYDKDFNNEADTPDNFQSRRPNTSFCFLDIRSPGLGDTAMYLCATSRVEIMNTEAFFGQGTRLTVV.

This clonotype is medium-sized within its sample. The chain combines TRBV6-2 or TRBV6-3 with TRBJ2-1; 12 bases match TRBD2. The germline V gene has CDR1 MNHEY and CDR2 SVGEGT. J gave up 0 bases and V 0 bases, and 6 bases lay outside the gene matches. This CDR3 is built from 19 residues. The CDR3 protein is CASSYSELAGGSSYNEQFF. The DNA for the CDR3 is TGTGCCAGCAGTTACTCGGAACTAGCGGGAGGTAGCTCCTACAATGAGCAGTTCTTC.

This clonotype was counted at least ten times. The CDR3 here is CSVCKSPLDSYEQYF. For the CDR3, the DNA is TGCAGCGTTTGTAAAAGTCCCCTAGACTCCTACGAGCAGTACTTC. The chain is built from TRBV29-1 and TRBJ2-7; D is unclear. V was clipped by 5 bases and J by 0 bases, with 17 bases between them. The CDR3 is 15 amino acids. Looked up from germline, CDR1 is SQVTM and CDR2 is ANQGSEA.

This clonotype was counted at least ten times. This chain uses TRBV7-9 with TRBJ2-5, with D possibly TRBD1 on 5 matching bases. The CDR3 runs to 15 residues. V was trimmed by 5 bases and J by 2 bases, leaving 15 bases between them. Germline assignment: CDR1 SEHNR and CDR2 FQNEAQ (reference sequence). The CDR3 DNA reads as TGTGCCAGCAGCCCCTCAACTCGACAGCAAGAGACCCAGTACTTC. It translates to CASSPSTRQQETQYF.

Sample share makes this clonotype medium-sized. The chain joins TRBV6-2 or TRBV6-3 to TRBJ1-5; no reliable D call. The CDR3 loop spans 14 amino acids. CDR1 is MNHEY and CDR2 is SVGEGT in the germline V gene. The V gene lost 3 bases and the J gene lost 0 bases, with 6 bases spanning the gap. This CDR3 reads CASSYWSSNQPQHF. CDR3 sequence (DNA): TGTGCCAGCAGTTATTGGTCTAGCAATCAGCCCCAGCATTTT.

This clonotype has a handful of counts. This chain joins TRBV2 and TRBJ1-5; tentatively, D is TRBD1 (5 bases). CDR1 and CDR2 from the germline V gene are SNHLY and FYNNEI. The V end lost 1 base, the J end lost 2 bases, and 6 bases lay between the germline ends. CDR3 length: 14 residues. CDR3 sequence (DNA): TGTGCCAGCAGTGAAGGAGGGGGCAATCAGCCCCAGCATTTT. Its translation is CASSEGGGNQPQHF.

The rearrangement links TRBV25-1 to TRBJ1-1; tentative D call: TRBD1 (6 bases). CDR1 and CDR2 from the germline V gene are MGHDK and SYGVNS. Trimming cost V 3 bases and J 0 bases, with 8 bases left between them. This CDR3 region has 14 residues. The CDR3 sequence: CASSDRDMNTEAFF. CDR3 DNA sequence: TGTGCCAGCAGTGACCGGGACATGAACACTGAAGCTTTCTTT. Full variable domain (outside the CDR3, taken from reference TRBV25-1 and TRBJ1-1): EADIYQTPRYLVIGTGKKITLECSQTMGHDKMYWYQQDPGMELHLIHYSYGVNSTEKGDLSSESTVSRIRTEHFPLTLESARPSHTSQYLCASSDRDMNTEAFFGQGTRLTVV.

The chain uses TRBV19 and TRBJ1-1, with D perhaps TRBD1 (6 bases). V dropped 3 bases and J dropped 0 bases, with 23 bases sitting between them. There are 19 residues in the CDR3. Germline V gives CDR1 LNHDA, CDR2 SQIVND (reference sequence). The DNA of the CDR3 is TGTGCCAGTAGTATTTTTCACCCTACAGGGTTGGCGATGAACACTGAAGCTTTCTTT. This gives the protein CASSIFHPTGLAMNTEAFF.

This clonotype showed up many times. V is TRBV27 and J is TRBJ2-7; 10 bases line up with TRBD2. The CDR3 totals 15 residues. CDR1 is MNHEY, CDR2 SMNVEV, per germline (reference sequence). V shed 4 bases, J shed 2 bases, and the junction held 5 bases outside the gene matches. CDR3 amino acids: CASSSRLAGAYEQYF. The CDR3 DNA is TGTGCCAGCAGTTCCAGACTAGCGGGCGCCTACGAGCAGTACTTC.

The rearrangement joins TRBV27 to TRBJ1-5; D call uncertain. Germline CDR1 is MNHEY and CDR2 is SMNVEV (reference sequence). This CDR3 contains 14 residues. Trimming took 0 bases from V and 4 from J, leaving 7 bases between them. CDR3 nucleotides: TGTGCCAGCAGTTTATCCTCGATTAATCAGCCCCAGCATTTT. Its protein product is CASSLSSINQPQHF.

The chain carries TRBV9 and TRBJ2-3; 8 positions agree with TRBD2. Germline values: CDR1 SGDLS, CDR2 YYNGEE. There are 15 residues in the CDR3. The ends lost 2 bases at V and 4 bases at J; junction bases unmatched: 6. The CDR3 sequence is CASSVTSGDPDTQYF. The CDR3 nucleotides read TGTGCCAGCAGCGTTACTAGCGGAGATCCAGATACGCAGTATTTT.

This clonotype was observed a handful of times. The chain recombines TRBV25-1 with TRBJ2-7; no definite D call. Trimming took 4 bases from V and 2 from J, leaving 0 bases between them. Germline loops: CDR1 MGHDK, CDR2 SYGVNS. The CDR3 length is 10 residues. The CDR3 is CASSAYEQYF. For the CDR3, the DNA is TGTGCCAGCAGTGCCTACGAGCAGTACTTC.

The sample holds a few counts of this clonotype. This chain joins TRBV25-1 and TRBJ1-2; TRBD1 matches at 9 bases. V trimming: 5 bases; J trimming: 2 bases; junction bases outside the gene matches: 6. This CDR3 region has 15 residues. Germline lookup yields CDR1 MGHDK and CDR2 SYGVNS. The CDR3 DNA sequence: TGTGCCAGCAGTACTACAGGGGGCTTAAACTATGGCTACACCTTC. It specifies CASSTTGGLNYGYTF.

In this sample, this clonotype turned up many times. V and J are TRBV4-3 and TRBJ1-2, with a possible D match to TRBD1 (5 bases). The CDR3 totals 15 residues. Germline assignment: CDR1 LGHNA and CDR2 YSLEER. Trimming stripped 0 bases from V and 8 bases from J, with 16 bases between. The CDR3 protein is CASSQESAGTSGYTF. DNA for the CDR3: TGCGCCAGCAGCCAAGAATCCGCAGGGACTAGCGGCTACACCTTC.

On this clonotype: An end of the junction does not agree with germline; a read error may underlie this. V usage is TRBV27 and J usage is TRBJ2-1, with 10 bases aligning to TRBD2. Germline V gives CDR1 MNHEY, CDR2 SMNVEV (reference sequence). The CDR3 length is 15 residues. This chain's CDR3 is CASNLAGGWGNEQFF. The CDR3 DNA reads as TGTGCCAGCAATTTAGCGGGGGGCTGGGGGAATGAGCAGTTCTTC.

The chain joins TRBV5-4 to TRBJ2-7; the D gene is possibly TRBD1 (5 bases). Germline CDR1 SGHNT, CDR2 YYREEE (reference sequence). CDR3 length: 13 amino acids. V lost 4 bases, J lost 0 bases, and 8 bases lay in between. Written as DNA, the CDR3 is TGTGCCAGCAGCCCCGACAGCTCCTACGAGCAGTACTTC. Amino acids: CASSPDSSYEQYF.

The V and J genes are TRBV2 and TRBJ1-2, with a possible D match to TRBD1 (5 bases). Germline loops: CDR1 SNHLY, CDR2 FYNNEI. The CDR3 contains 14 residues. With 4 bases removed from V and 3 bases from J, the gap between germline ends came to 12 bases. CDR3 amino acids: CASSGPGLHYGYTF. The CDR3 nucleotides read TGTGCCAGCAGTGGTCCAGGGCTGCACTATGGCTACACCTTC.

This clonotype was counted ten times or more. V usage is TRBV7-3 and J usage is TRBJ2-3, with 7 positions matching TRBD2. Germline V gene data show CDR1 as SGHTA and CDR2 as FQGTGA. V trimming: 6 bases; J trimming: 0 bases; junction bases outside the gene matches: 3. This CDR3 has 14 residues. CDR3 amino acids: CASRAGVSTDTQYF. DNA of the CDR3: TGTGCCAGCAGGGCGGGGGTTAGCACAGATACGCAGTATTTT.